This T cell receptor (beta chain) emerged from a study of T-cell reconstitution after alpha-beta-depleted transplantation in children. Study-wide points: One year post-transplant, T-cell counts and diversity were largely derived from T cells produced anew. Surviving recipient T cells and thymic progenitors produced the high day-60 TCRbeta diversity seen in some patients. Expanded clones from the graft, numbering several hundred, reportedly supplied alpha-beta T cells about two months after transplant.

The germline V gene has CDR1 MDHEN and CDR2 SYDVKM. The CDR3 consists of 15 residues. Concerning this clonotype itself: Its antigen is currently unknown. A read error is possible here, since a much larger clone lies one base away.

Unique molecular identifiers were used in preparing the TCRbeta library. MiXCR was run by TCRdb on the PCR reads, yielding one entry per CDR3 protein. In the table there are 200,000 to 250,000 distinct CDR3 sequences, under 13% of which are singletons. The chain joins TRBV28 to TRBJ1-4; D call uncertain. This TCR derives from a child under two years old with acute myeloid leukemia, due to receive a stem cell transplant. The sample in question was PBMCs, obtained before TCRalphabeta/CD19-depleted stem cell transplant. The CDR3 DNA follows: TGTGGCTGCAATCCCGGCGGGCCGGCTAATGAAAAACTGTTTTTT. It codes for CGCNPGGPANEKLFF.